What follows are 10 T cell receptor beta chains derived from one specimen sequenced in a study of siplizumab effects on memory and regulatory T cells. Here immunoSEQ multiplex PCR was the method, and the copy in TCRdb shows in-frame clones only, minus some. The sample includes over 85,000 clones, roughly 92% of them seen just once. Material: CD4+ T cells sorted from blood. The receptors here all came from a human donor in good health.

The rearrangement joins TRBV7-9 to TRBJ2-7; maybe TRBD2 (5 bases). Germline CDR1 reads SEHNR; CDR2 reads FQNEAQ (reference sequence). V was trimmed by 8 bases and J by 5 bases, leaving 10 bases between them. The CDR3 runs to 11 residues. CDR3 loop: CASSRAHEQYF. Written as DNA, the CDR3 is TGTGCCAGCTCGAGGGCCCACGAGCAGTACTTC.

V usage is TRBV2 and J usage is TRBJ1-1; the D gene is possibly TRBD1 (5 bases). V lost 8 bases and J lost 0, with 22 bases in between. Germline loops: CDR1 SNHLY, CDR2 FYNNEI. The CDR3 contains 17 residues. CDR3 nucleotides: TGTGCCAGCCGATACGGGGCCATCATGGACATGAACACTGAAGCTTTCTTT. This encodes CASRYGAIMDMNTEAFF. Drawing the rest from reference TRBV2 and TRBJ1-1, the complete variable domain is EPEVTQTPSHQVTQMGQEVILRCVPISNHLYFYWYRQILGQKVEFLVSFYNNEISEKSEIFDDQFSVERPDGSNFTLKIRSTKLEDSAMYFCASRYGAIMDMNTEAFFGQGTRLTVV.

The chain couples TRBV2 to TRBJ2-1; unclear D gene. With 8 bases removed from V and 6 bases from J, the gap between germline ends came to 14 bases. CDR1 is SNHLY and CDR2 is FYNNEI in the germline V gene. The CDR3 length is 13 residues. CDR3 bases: TGTGCCAGCGAGATTGAGACACTCAATGAGCAGTTCTTC. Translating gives CASEIETLNEQFF.

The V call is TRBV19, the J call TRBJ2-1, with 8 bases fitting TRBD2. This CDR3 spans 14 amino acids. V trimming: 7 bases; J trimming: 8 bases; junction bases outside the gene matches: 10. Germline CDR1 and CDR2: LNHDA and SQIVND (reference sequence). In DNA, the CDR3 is TGTGCCAGTATCGCAGGGCGGGGGGTCCATGAGCAGTTCTTC. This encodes CASIAGRGVHEQFF.

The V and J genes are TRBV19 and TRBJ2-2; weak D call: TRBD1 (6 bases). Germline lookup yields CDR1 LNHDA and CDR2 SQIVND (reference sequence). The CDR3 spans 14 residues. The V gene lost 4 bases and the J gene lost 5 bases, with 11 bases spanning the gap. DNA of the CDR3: TGTGCCAGTAGTAATCTACAGGGAACCGGGGAGCTGTTTTTT. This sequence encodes CASSNLQGTGELFF.

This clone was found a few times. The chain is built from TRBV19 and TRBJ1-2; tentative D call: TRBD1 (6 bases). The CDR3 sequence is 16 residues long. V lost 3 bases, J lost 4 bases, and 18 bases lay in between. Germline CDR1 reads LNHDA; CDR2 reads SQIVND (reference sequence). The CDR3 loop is CASSIGGALTSYGYTF. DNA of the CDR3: TGTGCCAGTAGTATTGGGGGGGCCCTAACCTCCTATGGCTACACCTTC.

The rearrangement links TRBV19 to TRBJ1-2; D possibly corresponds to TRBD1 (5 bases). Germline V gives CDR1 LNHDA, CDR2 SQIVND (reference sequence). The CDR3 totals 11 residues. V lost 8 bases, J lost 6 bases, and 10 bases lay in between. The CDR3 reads CASFRRDGYTF. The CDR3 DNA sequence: TGTGCCAGTTTCCGCAGGGATGGCTACACCTTC.

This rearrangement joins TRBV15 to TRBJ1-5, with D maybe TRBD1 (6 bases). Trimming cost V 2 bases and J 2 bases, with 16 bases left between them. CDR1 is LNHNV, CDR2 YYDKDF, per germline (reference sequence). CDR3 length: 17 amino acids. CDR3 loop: CATSRPPGAAGNQPQHF. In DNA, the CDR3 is TGTGCCACCAGCAGACCCCCGGGGGCGGCGGGCAATCAGCCCCAGCATTTT.

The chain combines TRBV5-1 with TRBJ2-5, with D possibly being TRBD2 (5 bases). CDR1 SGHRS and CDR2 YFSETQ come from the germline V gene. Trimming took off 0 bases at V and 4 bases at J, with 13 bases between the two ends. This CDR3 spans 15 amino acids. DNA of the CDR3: TGCGCCAGCAGCTTGGCAAGGAGGTCGGGAGAGACCCAGTACTTC. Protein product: CASSLARRSGETQYF.

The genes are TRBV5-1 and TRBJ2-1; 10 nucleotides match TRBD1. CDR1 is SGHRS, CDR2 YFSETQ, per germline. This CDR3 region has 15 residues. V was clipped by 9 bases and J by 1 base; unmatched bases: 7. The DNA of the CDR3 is TGCGCCACCCGGAGGGGACAGGGGTCCTACAATGAGCAGTTCTTC. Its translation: CATRRGQGSYNEQFF.